A single sample is the source of the 10 T cell receptor beta chains below, sequenced in a study of T cell changes during pregnancy in multiple sclerosis. Sequencing used immunoSEQ multiplex PCR; TCRdb keeps in-frame clones, though not all of them. Of 65,000 to 90,000 clones in the sample, 85% to 95% were seen once. Source: peripheral blood, taken in the third trimester of pregnancy. The receptors here all came from a female donor in good health, enrolled as a control in a pregnancy study.

The chain recombines TRBV28 with TRBJ1-2, with 9 bases fitting TRBD1. V lost 6 bases, J lost 3 bases, and 8 bases stayed unmatched. This CDR3 is built from 15 residues. The germline gives CDR1 MDHEN, CDR2 SYDVKM. CDR3 coding DNA: TGTGCCAGCAGGTCTGGACAGGGGTATGACTATGGCTACACCTTC. It is translated as CASRSGQGYDYGYTF.

The V call is TRBV2, the J call TRBJ2-7, with D possibly TRBD2 on 6 matching bases. The CDR3 extends over 16 amino acids. V shed 2 bases and J shed 3 bases, with 17 bases lying between them. The germline gives CDR1 SNHLY, CDR2 FYNNEI. The DNA of the CDR3 is TGTGCCAGCAGTGAAATATGGCAGGGAGGCCGCTACGAGCAGTACTTC. It translates to CASSEIWQGGRYEQYF.

The chain uses TRBV10-3 and TRBJ2-3; TRBD1 might be the D (6 bases). The CDR3 runs to 15 residues. V lost 4 bases to trimming and J lost 0 bases, with 11 bases between them. Germline CDR1 is ENHRY and CDR2 is SYGVKD. The CDR3 protein is CAISVGQGSTDTQYF. DNA of the CDR3: TGTGCCATCAGTGTGGGTCAGGGGAGCACAGATACGCAGTATTTT.

This clone has a single count. CDR3 nucleotide sequence: TGCGCCAGCAGCCAAGAAAGGGGACAGATCTATGGCTACACCTTC. Its protein is CASSQERGQIYGYTF. The chain carries TRBV4-1 and TRBJ1-2, with 7 bases identical to TRBD1. The germline V gene has CDR1 MGHRA and CDR2 YSYEKL. V dropped 0 bases and J dropped 4; count of bases not matched to a gene: 5. CDR3 length: 15 residues.

This clone was counted a single time. The gene calls are TRBV30 and TRBJ1-2; D ambiguous. The CDR3 length is 11 residues. Trimming stripped 2 bases from V and 4 bases from J, with 5 bases between. Germline assignment: CDR1 GTSNPN and CDR2 SVGIG (reference sequence). The CDR3 reads CAWSRFYGYTF. As DNA, the CDR3 is TGTGCCTGGAGTCGGTTCTATGGCTACACCTTC. The entire variable domain, with the rest obtained from reference TRBV30 and TRBJ1-2, is as follows: SQTIHQWPATLVQPVGSPLSLECTVEGTSNPNLYWYRQAAGRGLQLLFYSVGIGQISSEVPQNLSASRPQDRQFILSSKKLLLSDSGFYLCAWSRFYGYTFGSGTRLTVV.

V usage is TRBV18 and J usage is TRBJ2-1, with 7 bases matching TRBD2. CDR1 and CDR2 from the germline V gene are KGHSH and LQKENI. V was pared by 2 bases and J by 8 bases, with 3 bases of the junction left unmatched. The CDR3 length is 13 residues. The CDR3 sequence is CASSPWSGDEQFF. The DNA of the CDR3 is TGTGCCAGCTCACCATGGAGCGGGGATGAGCAGTTCTTC.

The chain employs TRBV27 and TRBJ2-7, with TRBD2 matching 11 bases. Looked up from germline, CDR1 is MNHEY and CDR2 is SMNVEV (reference sequence). Trimming cost V 3 bases and J 2 bases; bases outside gene matches: 3. The CDR3 consists of 15 residues. The CDR3 loop reads CASSFTSGGPYEQYF. The CDR3 region has the DNA TGTGCCAGCAGTTTCACTAGCGGGGGCCCCTACGAGCAGTACTTC.

The rearrangement links TRBV5-6 to TRBJ1-2; D possibly corresponds to TRBD1 (5 bases). Germline V gene data show CDR1 as SGHDT and CDR2 as YYEEEE. The CDR3 contains 14 residues. The V and J ends lost 3 bases and 4 bases respectively, with 13 bases between them. DNA for the CDR3: TGTGCCAGCAGCTCTAGGGGCTCGACCTATGGCTACACCTTC. Translated: CASSSRGSTYGYTF. Supplemented by reference TRBV5-6 and TRBJ1-2, the full variable domain reads DAGVTQSPTHLIKTRGQQVTLRCSPKSGHDTVSWYQQALGQGPQFIFQYYEEEERQRGNFPDRFSGHQFPNYSSELNVNALLLGDSALYLCASSSRGSTYGYTFGSGTRLTVV.

This clone was seen at least ten times. DNA of the CDR3: TGTGCCAGCAGGAGGGACAGCAGCTGGGGTGTATATGGCTACACCTTC. Protein sequence: CASRRDSSWGVYGYTF. The V and J genes are TRBV28 and TRBJ1-2, with 7 bases fitting TRBD1. The CDR3 has 16 residues. The germline V gene encodes CDR1 MDHEN and CDR2 SYDVKM. V lost 6 bases and J lost 5; bases outside the gene matches: 15.

The V call is TRBV5-1, the J call TRBJ1-4; the match to TRBD1 covers 7 bases. Germline loops: CDR1 SGHRS, CDR2 YFSETQ. The CDR3 extends over 18 amino acids. Germline trimming cut 0 bases from V and 0 bases from J; bases unmatched to any gene: 8. The CDR3 loop is CASSLGRGGDATNEKLFF. The CDR3 DNA reads as TGCGCCAGCAGCTTGGGGCGAGGGGGCGACGCAACTAATGAAAAACTGTTTTTT.